This note documents a single T cell receptor beta chain sequence. Its antigen is undetermined. This specimen comes from a study of identifying expanded T cells in peripheral blood. Study results and limitations: Variance in clone template counts between roughly two-week samples significantly increased with total template count across all healthy donors.

Assay used: immunoSEQ multiplex PCR; TCRdb lists only in-frame clones, some missing. The table lists about 90,000 clones, 86% of them singletons, with roughly 5.5% in the top ten. The CDR3 has 13 amino acids. V lost 3 bases and J lost 9; bases outside the gene matches: 8. The germline gives CDR1 SQVTM, CDR2 ANQGSEA. The specimen sequenced was blood. The receptor was isolated from a person aged 18 to 69 in good health. The chain couples TRBV29-1 to TRBJ2-1; 7 nucleotides match TRBD1. CDR3 amino acids: CSVEGFSGGEQFF. The DNA for the CDR3 is TGCAGCGTTGAGGGTTTCTCAGGGGGTGAGCAGTTCTTC.